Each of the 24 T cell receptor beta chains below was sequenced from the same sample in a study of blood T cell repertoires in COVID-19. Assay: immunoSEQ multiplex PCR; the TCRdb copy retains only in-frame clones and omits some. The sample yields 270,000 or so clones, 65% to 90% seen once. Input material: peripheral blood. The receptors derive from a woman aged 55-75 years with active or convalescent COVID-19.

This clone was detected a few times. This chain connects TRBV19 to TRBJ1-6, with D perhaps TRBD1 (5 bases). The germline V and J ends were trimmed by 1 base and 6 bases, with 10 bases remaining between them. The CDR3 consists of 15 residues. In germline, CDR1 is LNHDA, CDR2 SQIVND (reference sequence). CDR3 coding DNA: TGTGCCAGTAGTATAGGCCGGGACTCTAATTCACCCCTCCACTTT. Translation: CASSIGRDSNSPLHF.

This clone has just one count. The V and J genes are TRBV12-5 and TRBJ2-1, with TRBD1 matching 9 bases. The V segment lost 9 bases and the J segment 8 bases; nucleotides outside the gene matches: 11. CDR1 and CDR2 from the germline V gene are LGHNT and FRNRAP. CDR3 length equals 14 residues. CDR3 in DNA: TGTGCTAGCGGTCGGGACAGGGTGTCCCATGAGCAGTTCTTC. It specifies CASGRDRVSHEQFF.

The CDR3 here is CASRLLAGGEDTQYF. The CDR3 bases are TGTGCCAGCAGGCTACTAGCGGGGGGTGAGGATACGCAGTATTTT. V is TRBV2 and J is TRBJ2-3; TRBD2 agrees at 12 bases. This CDR3 is 15 amino acids long. Germline values: CDR1 SNHLY, CDR2 FYNNEI. V shed 6 bases and J 6 bases; nucleotides not matched to a gene: 7.

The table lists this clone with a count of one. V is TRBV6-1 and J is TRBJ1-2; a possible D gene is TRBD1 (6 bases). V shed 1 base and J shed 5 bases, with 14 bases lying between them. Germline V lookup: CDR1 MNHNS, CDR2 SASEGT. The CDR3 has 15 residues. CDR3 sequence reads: CASSEVEGGGYGYTF. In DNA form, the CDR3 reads TGTGCCAGCAGTGAAGTTGAAGGGGGAGGGTATGGCTACACCTTC.

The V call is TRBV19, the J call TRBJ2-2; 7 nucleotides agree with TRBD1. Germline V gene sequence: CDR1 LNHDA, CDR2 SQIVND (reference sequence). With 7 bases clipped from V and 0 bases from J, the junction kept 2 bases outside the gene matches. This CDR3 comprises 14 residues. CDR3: CASNQGANTGELFF. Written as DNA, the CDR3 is TGTGCCAGTAACCAGGGGGCGAACACCGGGGAGCTGTTTTTT. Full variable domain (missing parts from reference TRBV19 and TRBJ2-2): DGGITQSPKYLFRKEGQNVTLSCEQNLNHDAMYWYRQDPGQGLRLIYYSQIVNDFQKGDIAEGYSVSREKKESFPLTVTSAQKNPTAFYLCASNQGANTGELFFGEGSRLTVL.

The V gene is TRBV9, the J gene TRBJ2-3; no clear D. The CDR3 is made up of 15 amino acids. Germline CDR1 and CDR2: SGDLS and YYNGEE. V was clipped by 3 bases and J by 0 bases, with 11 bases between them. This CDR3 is CASSASLSSTDTQYF. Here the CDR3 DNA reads TGTGCCAGCAGCGCGAGCCTTTCTAGCACAGATACGCAGTATTTT.

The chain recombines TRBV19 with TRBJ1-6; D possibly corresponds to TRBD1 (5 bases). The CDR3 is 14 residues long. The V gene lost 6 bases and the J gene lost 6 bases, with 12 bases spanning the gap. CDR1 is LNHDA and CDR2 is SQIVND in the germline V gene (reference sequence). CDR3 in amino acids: CASRDGTRNSPLHF. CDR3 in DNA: TGTGCCAGTAGGGACGGGACTCGTAATTCACCCCTCCACTTT.

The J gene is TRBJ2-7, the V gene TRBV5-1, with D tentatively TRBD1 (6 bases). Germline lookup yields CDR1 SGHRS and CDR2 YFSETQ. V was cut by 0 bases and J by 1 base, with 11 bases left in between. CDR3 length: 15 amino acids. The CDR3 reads CASSLEQGWSYEQYF. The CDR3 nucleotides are TGCGCCAGCAGCTTGGAACAGGGATGGTCCTACGAGCAGTACTTC. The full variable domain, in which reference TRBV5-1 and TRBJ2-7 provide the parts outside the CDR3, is KAGVTQTPRYLIKTRGQQVTLSCSPISGHRSVSWYQQTPGQGLQFLFEYFSETQRNKGNFPGRFSGRQFSNSRSEMNVSTLELGDSALYLCASSLEQGWSYEQYFGPGTRLTVT.

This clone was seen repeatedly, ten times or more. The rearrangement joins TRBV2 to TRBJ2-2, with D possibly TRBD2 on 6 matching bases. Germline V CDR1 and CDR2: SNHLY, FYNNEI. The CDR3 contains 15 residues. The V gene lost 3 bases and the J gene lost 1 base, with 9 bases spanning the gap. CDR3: CASSDPGVNTGELFF. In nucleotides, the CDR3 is TGTGCCAGCAGTGACCCGGGGGTGAACACCGGGGAGCTGTTTTTT.

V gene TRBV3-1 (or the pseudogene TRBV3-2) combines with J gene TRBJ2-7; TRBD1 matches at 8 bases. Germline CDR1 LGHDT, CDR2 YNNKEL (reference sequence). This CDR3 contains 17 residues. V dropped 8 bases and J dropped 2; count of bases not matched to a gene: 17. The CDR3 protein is CASAMSGTMDRAYEQYF. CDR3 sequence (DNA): TGTGCCAGCGCCATGTCCGGTACGATGGACAGGGCCTACGAGCAGTACTTC.

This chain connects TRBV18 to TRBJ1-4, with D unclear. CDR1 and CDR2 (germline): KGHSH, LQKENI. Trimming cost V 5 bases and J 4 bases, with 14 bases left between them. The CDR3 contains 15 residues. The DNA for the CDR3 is TGTGCCAGCTCAAACAACGGAGGTATTAATGAAAAACTGTTTTTT. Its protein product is CASSNNGGINEKLFF. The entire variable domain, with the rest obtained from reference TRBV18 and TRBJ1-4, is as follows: NAGVMQNPRHLVRRRGQEARLRCSPMKGHSHVYWYRQLPEEGLKFMVYLQKENIIDESGMPKERFSAEFPKEGPSILRIQQVVRGDSAAYFCASSNNGGINEKLFFGSGTQLSVL.

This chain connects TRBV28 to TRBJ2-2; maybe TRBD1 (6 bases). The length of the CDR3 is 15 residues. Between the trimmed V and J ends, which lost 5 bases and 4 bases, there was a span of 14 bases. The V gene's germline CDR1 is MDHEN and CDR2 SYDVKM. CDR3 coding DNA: TGTGCCAGCAGTCGACGACAGGTCCGCACCGGGGAGCTGTTTTTT. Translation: CASSRRQVRTGELFF.

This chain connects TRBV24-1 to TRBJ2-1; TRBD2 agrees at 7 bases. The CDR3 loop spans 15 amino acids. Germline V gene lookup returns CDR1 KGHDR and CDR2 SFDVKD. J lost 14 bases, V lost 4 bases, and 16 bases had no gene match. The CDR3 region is CATSDSRTSTRGEFF. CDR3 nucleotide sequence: TGTGCCACCAGTGACTCTAGGACTAGTACCCGAGGGGAGTTCTTC.

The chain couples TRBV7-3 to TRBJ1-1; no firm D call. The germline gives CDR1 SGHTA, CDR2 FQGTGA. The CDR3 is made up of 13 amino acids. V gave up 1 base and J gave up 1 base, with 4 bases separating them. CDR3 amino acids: CASSLRQNTEAFF. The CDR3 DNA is TGTGCCAGCAGCTTAAGACAGAACACTGAAGCTTTCTTT.

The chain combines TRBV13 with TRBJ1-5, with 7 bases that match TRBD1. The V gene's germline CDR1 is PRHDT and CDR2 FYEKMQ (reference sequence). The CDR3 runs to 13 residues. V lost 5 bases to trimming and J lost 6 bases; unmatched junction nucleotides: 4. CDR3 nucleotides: TGTGCCAGCAGCCCACAGGGGATTCAGCCCCAGCATTTT. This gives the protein CASSPQGIQPQHF.

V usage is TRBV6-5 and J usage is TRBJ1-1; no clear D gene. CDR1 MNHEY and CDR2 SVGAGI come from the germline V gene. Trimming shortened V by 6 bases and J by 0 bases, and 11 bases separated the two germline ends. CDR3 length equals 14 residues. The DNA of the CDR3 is TGTGCCAGCAGGTCCAGTCAAATGAACACTGAAGCTTTCTTT. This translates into CASRSSQMNTEAFF.

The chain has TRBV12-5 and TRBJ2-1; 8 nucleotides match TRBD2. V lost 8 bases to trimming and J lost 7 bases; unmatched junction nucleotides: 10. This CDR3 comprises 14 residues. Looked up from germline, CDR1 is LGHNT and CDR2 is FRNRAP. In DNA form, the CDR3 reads TGTGCTAGTAGGGGTAGCGGGGCATGGAATGAGCAGTTCTTC. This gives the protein CASRGSGAWNEQFF.

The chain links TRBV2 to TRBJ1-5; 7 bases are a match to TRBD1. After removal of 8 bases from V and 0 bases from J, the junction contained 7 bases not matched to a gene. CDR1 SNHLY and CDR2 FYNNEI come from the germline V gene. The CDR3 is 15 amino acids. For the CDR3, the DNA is TGTGCCAGCTCCCGGACAGGCCCTAGCAATCAGCCCCAGCATTTT. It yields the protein CASSRTGPSNQPQHF.

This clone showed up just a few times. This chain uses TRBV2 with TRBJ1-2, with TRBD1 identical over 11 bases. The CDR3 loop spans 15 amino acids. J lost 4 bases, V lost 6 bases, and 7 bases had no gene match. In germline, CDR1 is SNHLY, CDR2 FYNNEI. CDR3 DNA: TGTGCCAGCAGCTCCGGGACAGGGGGAAGCTATGGCTACACCTTC. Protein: CASSSGTGGSYGYTF.

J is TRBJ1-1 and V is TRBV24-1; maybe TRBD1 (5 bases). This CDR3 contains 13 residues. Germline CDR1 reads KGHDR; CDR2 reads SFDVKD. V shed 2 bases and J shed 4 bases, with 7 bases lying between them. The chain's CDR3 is CATSDWGGTEAFF. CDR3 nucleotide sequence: TGTGCCACCAGTGATTGGGGGGGCACTGAAGCTTTCTTT.

CDR3 residues: CSVANRAPAEAFF. The CDR3 DNA sequence: TGCAGCGTGGCTAACAGGGCCCCGGCTGAAGCTTTCTTT. This chain uses TRBV29-1 with TRBJ1-1, with D maybe TRBD1 (6 bases). The CDR3 runs 13 residues. The ends were cut back, 6 bases at V and 6 bases at J, with 17 bases in the middle. The germline V gene encodes CDR1 SQVTM and CDR2 ANQGSEA.

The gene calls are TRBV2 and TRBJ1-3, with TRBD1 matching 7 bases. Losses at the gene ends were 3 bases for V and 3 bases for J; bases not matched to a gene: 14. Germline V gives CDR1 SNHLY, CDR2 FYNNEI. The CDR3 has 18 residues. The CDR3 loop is CASSEGGRQGRSGNTIYF. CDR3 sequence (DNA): TGTGCCAGCAGTGAGGGGGGACGACAGGGACGAAGTGGAAACACCATATATTTT.

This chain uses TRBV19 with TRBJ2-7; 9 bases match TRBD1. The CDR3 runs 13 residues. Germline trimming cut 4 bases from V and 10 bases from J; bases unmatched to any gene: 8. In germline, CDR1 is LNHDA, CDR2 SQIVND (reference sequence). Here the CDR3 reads CASSNPTGGDQYF. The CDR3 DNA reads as TGTGCCAGTAGTAACCCGACAGGGGGGGACCAGTACTTC.

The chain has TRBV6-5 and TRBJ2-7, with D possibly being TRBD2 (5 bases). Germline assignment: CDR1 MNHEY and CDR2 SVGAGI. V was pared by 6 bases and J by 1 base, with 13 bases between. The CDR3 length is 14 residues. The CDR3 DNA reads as TGTGCCAGCAGAAACCCCGGGGATTCCTACGAGCAGTACTTC. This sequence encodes CASRNPGDSYEQYF.